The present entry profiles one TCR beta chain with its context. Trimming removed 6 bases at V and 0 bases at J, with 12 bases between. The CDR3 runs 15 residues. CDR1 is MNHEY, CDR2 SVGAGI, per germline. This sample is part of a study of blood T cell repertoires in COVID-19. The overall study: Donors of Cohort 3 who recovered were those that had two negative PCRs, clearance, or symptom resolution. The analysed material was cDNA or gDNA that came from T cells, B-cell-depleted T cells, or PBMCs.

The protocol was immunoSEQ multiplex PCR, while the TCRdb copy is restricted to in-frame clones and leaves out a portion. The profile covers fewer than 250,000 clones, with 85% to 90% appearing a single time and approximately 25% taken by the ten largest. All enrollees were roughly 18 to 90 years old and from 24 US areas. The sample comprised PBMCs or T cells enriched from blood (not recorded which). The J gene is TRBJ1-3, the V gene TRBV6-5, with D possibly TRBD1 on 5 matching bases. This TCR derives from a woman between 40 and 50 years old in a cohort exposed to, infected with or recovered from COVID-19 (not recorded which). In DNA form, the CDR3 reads TGTGCCAGCAGCGGAGGGACGTACTCTGGAAACACCATATATTTT. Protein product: CASSGGTYSGNTIYF.